This TCR beta chain was identified in a study of T cell repertoires in cytomegalovirus infection. Study-wide findings and caveats: CMV-specific TCR beta clonotypes restricted by HLA-C were the ones dominating the ex vivo response.

This clonotype turned up a few times. Its target is unknown. Germline trimming cut 5 bases from V and 6 bases from J; bases unmatched to any gene: 3. This CDR3 comprises 12 residues. Germline lookup yields CDR1 SEHNR and CDR2 FQNEAQ (reference sequence). TCRdb processed the reads anew with MiXCR; each CDR3 protein has one entry. This sample yields hundreds of thousands of distinct CDR3 sequences, of which 30% to 40% are seen a single time; over 12% belongs to the top ten. The material was cultured CD8+ T cells from PBMCs, obtained from culture after CMV antigen stimulation. This chain joins TRBV7-9 and TRBJ1-2; 7 positions agree with TRBD1. This TCR came from a human donor in good health (CMV status not recorded). Some clones in this sample may be carry-over from other donors' samples. CDR3 amino acids: CASSQQGNGYTF. The CDR3 bases are TGTGCCAGCAGCCAACAGGGGAATGGCTACACCTTC.